This record covers a single T cell receptor (beta chain). V lost 4 bases and J 1 base, leaving 7 bases between the germline ends. Germline assignment: CDR1 LNHDA and CDR2 SQIVND (reference sequence). The CDR3 consists of 13 residues. Patients at the Seattle site were enrolled during active infection and followed longitudinally. The source of the sample is a study of blood T cell repertoires in COVID-19. Authors' data handling: Quantification of nucleated cells was approximated via reference gene primer amplification. Profiling relied on immunoSEQ multiplex PCR, and the TCRdb table lists in-frame clones only, not all of them. V, J and clone size are taken as reported in that table, and D and trimming were inferred from the DNA itself. The sample includes about 250,000 clones, about 85% of them seen just once.

The sequence was obtained from a human donor with COVID-19, enrolled during active disease. The donor label of this sample is uncertain. The sample taken for sequencing was peripheral blood. The V and J genes are TRBV19 and TRBJ1-2; D may be TRBD1 (5 bases). The chain's CDR3 is CASSRGLNYGYTF. The CDR3 DNA reads as TGTGCCAGTAGTAGGGGCCTTAACTATGGCTACACCTTC. Complete variable domain (other parts from reference TRBV19 and TRBJ1-2): DGGITQSPKYLFRKEGQNVTLSCEQNLNHDAMYWYRQDPGQGLRLIYYSQIVNDFQKGDIAEGYSVSREKKESFPLTVTSAQKNPTAFYLCASSRGLNYGYTFGSGTRLTVV.